Listed here is a single T cell receptor beta chain. Its antigen is currently unknown. The data are from a study of PD-1 blockade in classical Hodgkin lymphoma. Findings and limits, study-wide: Baseline TCR diversity was reportedly lower in newly diagnosed patients than healthy donors. Whatever underlies the repertoire differences (possibly disease activity or prior therapy) remains undefined.

As for time point: newly diagnosed, previously untreated cHL patient sample. The method was immunoSEQ multiplex PCR; TCRdb's version includes in-frame clones alone and lacks a portion of them. Among 70,000 or so clones listed, over 85% were seen once. Germline CDR1 is LNHDA and CDR2 is SQIVND (reference sequence). This CDR3 contains 21 residues. Losses at the gene ends were 7 bases for V and 0 bases for J; bases not matched to a gene: 24. V and J are TRBV19 and TRBJ2-1, with 7 nucleotides matching TRBD1. This sequence was found in a human donor with classical Hodgkin lymphoma. The sequenced sample consisted of peripheral blood mononuclear cells (PBMCs). The CDR3, as DNA: TGTGCCAGTATGCCGAGGGGTGGGGACAGATTAATCATTTACTCCTACAATGAGCAGTTCTTC. Translated, it gives CASMPRGGDRLIIYSYNEQFF.